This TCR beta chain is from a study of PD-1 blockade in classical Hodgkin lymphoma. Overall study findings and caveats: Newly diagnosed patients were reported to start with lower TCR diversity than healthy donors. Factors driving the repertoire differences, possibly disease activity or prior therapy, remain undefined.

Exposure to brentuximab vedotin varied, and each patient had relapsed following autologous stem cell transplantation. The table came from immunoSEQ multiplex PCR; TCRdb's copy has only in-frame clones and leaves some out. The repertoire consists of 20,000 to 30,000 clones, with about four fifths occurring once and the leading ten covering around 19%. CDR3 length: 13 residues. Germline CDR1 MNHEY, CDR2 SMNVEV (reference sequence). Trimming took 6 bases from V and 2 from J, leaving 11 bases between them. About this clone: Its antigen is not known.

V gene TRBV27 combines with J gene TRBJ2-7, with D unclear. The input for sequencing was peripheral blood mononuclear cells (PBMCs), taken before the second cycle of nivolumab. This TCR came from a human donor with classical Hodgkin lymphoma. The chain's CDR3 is CASRTPSTYEQYF. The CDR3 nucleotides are TGTGCCAGCAGGACTCCCAGCACCTACGAGCAGTACTTC.